This TCR beta chain appears in the sequencing data of a study of T cell responses to AZD1222 COVID-19 vaccine. Only in-frame clones appear in the TCRdb table, and some are missing; sequencing was by immunoSEQ multiplex PCR. The sample lists about 150,000 clones; about 90% were seen once. Trimming pared 4 bases from V and 3 bases from J, leaving 19 bases between. CDR1 and CDR2 from the germline V gene are SGDLS and YYNGEE. CDR3 size: 16 residues. The study's findings and limits: Reportedly, nearly half of unique spike TCRs recognized epitopes outside B.1.351/B.1.1.7 mutations. Spike-specific TCR breadth and depth grew following two AZD1222 doses. At 160-218 and 743-854, vaccine-associated CD4 TCRs were dominant, and they spanned spike. Donors were largely white British and mainly female; clonal diversity was possibly underestimated.

This clone has just one count. The antigen remains unidentified. This chain connects TRBV9 to TRBJ1-1; TRBD1 is a possible D gene (6 bases). The sequence came from an adult who received the MenACWY meningococcal vaccine as a control. The material was peripheral blood, obtained 28 days after the second dose of the MenACWY control vaccine. The CDR3 loop reads CASSSGGGGGDTEAFF. The CDR3 coding sequence is TGTGCCAGCAGCTCGGGAGGTGGAGGGGGGGACACTGAAGCTTTCTTT. The entire variable domain, with the rest obtained from reference TRBV9 and TRBJ1-1, is as follows: DSGVTQTPKHLITATGQRVTLRCSPRSGDLSVYWYQQSLDQGLQFLIQYYNGEERAKGNILERFSAQQFPDLHSELNLSSLELGDSALYFCASSSGGGGGDTEAFFGQGTRLTVV.